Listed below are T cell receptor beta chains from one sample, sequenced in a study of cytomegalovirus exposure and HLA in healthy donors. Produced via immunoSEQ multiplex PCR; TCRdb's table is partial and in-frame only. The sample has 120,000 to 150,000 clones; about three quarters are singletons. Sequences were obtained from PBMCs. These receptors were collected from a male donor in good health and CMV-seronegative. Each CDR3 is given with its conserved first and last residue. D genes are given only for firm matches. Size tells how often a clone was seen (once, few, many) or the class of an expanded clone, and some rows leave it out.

CDR3: CSVNERTEAFF
DNA: TGCAGCGTCAATGAGAGGACTGAAGCTTTCTTT
size: .
V: TRBV29-1
length: 11
D: .
J: TRBJ1-1

CDR3: CASSYGSLNNEQFF
DNA: TGTGCCAGCAGTTACGGGAGTCTCAACAATGAGCAGTTCTTC
size: .
V: TRBV6-5
length: 14
D: .
J: TRBJ2-1

CDR3: CASSLVHGGQLYGYTF
DNA: TGTGCCAGCAGCTTGGTTCATGGGGGACAGCTCTATGGCTACACCTTC
size: .
V: TRBV5-8
length: 16
D: TRBD1
J: TRBJ1-2

CDR3: CASSLGQGNTGELFF
DNA: TGTGCCAGCAGCTTAGGACAGGGGAACACCGGGGAGCTGTTTTTT
size: .
V: TRBV7-3
length: 15
D: TRBD1
J: TRBJ2-2

CDR3: CASSYWEASTDTQYF
DNA: TGTGCCAGCAGTTACTGGGAGGCTAGCACAGATACGCAGTATTTT
size: .
V: TRBV6-6
length: 15
D: .
J: TRBJ2-3

CDR3: CSSSPNVKGANYGYTF
DNA: TGTTCCAGCAGCCCTAATGTAAAGGGGGCGAACTATGGCTACACCTTC
size: once
V: TRBV7-9
length: 16
D: TRBD1
J: TRBJ1-2

CDR3: CSVEGGLAGGGEQYF
DNA: TGCAGCGTTGAAGGGGGACTAGCGGGAGGAGGCGAGCAGTACTTC
size: .
V: TRBV29-1
length: 15
D: TRBD2
J: TRBJ2-7

CDR3: CASSEFGTPGNTIYF
DNA: TGTGCCAGCAGTGAATTCGGGACACCTGGAAACACCATATATTTT
size: .
V: TRBV25-1
length: 15
D: .
J: TRBJ1-3

CDR3: CASSYRGLGNQPQHF
DNA: TGTGCCAGCAGTTACAGGGGACTGGGCAATCAGCCCCAGCATTTT
size: .
V: TRBV2
length: 15
D: TRBD1
J: TRBJ1-5

CDR3: CASSFGGNNEQFF
DNA: TGCGCCAGCAGCTTCGGGGGAAACAATGAGCAGTTCTTC
size: .
V: TRBV5-1
length: 13
D: .
J: TRBJ2-1

CDR3: CASRGGGQGLNEQFF
DNA: TGTGCCAGTAGGGGTGGGGGACAGGGGCTGAATGAGCAGTTCTTC
size: .
V: TRBV19
length: 15
D: TRBD1
J: TRBJ2-1

CDR3: CASSSGGGLEQYF
DNA: TGTGCCAGCAGCTCGGGAGGGGGGCTCGAGCAGTACTTC
size: .
V: TRBV7-2
length: 13
D: TRBD2
J: TRBJ2-7

CDR3: CASSLGQGVDEQYF
DNA: TGTGCCAGCAGCTTAGGACAGGGGGTTGACGAGCAGTACTTC
size: .
V: TRBV7-2
length: 14
D: TRBD1
J: TRBJ2-7

CDR3: CASSPPGHDGYTF
DNA: TGTGCCAGCAGCCCCCCGGGACACGATGGCTACACCTTC
size: few
V: TRBV7-9
length: 13
D: .
J: TRBJ1-2

CDR3: CASSEFGSPSYNEQFF
DNA: TGTGCCAGTAGTGAATTCGGGAGCCCCTCCTACAATGAGCAGTTCTTC
size: once
V: TRBV19
length: 16
D: .
J: TRBJ2-1

CDR3: CASSAGRDSGRSPLHF
DNA: TGTGCCAGTAGTGCGGGCAGGGACAGCGGGAGGTCACCCCTCCACTTT
size: .
V: TRBV19
length: 16
D: TRBD1
J: TRBJ1-6

CDR3: CASSYGDSYGYTF
DNA: TGTGCCAGCAGTTACGGGGACAGCTATGGCTACACCTTC
size: once
V: TRBV6-6
length: 13
D: TRBD1
J: TRBJ1-2

CDR3: CASSSRDTNYGYTF
DNA: TGTGCCAGCAGCTCCCGGGACACTAACTATGGCTACACCTTC
size: .
V: TRBV7-2
length: 14
D: .
J: TRBJ1-2

CDR3: CSVTQGVVGGELFF
DNA: TGCAGCGTCACCCAGGGCGTGGTCGGCGGGGAGCTGTTTTTT
size: few
V: TRBV29-1
length: 14
D: .
J: TRBJ2-2

CDR3: CASSSLTGGGNQPQHF
DNA: TGTGCCAGCAGTTCCCTGACAGGGGGCGGGAATCAGCCCCAGCATTTT
size: few
V: TRBV28
length: 16
D: TRBD1
J: TRBJ1-5

CDR3: CASSLGTSDQETQYF
DNA: TGTGCCAGCAGCTTAGGGACTAGCGACCAAGAGACCCAGTACTTC
size: .
V: TRBV7-7
length: 15
D: TRBD2
J: TRBJ2-5

CDR3: CASSSTGRGQGSTGELFF
DNA: TGTGCCAGCAGTTCGACCGGGAGGGGACAGGGGAGCACCGGGGAGCTGTTTTTT
size: .
V: TRBV28
length: 18
D: TRBD1
J: TRBJ2-2

CDR3: CAGGQGMYEQYF
DNA: TGTGCCGGGGGACAGGGAATGTACGAGCAGTACTTC
size: .
V: TRBV30
length: 12
D: TRBD1
J: TRBJ2-7

CDR3: CASSIDATGGGQPQHF
DNA: TGTGCCAGTAGTATAGACGCAACGGGTGGAGGGCAGCCCCAGCATTTT
size: few
V: TRBV19
length: 16
D: .
J: TRBJ1-5

CDR3: CASSWSGSYEQYF
DNA: TGTGCCAGCAGCTGGAGCGGATCCTACGAGCAGTACTTC
size: .
V: TRBV7-8
length: 13
D: .
J: TRBJ2-7

CDR3: CASSLALSSDGYTF
DNA: TGTGCCAGCAGCTTAGCCCTATCGTCGGATGGCTACACCTTC
size: once
V: TRBV7-2
length: 14
D: .
J: TRBJ1-2

CDR3: CASIRDGTDTQYF
DNA: TGTGCCAGCATTCGGGATGGTACAGATACGCAGTATTTT
size: .
V: TRBV2
length: 13
D: .
J: TRBJ2-3

CDR3: CASSRNSRDPEAFF
DNA: TGTGCCAGCTCACGAAATTCCAGGGATCCTGAAGCTTTCTTT
size: .
V: TRBV18
length: 14
D: .
J: TRBJ1-1

CDR3: CASSPRASGGTDTQYF
DNA: TGTGCCAGCAGCCCGAGAGCTAGCGGGGGCACAGATACGCAGTATTTT
size: few
V: TRBV9
length: 16
D: TRBD2
J: TRBJ2-3

CDR3: CASSVVQSTGELFF
DNA: TGTGCCAGCAGCGTAGTCCAGTCCACCGGGGAGCTGTTTTTT
size: .
V: TRBV9
length: 14
D: .
J: TRBJ2-2

CDR3: CASSEARDSPLHF
DNA: TGTGCCAGCAGTGAAGCGCGGGATTCACCCCTCCACTTT
size: .
V: TRBV6-1
length: 13
D: .
J: TRBJ1-6

CDR3: CASSYLKRDNTGELFF
DNA: TGTGCCAGCAGTTACTTAAAGCGGGACAACACCGGGGAGCTGTTTTTT
size: few
V: TRBV6-6
length: 16
D: TRBD2
J: TRBJ2-2

CDR3: CASSPQVAGQGNEQFF
DNA: TGTGCCAGCTCACCACAGGTTGCGGGCCAGGGGAATGAGCAGTTCTTC
size: .
V: TRBV18
length: 16
D: .
J: TRBJ2-1

CDR3: CAIGDSEGYGYTF
DNA: TGTGCCATTGGGGACAGCGAAGGGTATGGCTACACCTTC
size: .
V: TRBV6-5
length: 13
D: TRBD1
J: TRBJ1-2

CDR3: CTSSRGDGFGYTF
DNA: TGTACCAGCAGTCGGGGTGATGGTTTTGGCTACACCTTC
size: .
V: TRBV27
length: 13
D: .
J: TRBJ1-2

CDR3: CASSLPGSLYYEQYF
DNA: TGTGCCAGCAGCCTCCCTGGCAGTCTTTACTACGAGCAGTACTTC
size: once
V: TRBV6-6
length: 15
D: .
J: TRBJ2-7

CDR3: CASSQRTGGAQYF
DNA: TGTGCCAGCAGTCAGAGGACAGGGGGAGCCCAGTACTTC
size: .
V: TRBV7-2
length: 13
D: TRBD1
J: TRBJ2-5

CDR3: CASSLALNQPQHF
DNA: TGCGCCAGCAGCTTGGCCCTCAATCAGCCCCAGCATTTT
size: .
V: TRBV5-1
length: 13
D: .
J: TRBJ1-5

CDR3: CASSLDRGNYGYTF
DNA: TGTGCCAGCAGCTTAGATCGAGGAAACTATGGCTACACCTTC
size: .
V: TRBV7-9
length: 14
D: .
J: TRBJ1-2

CDR3: CASRPETGTSKYNEQFF
DNA: TGTGCCAGCAGGCCGGAGACCGGGACTTCGAAATACAATGAGCAGTTCTTC
size: .
V: TRBV27
length: 17
D: .
J: TRBJ2-1

CDR3: CASSYSDRVDTEAFF
DNA: TGTGCCAGCAGTTACTCGGACAGGGTTGACACTGAAGCTTTCTTT
size: few
V: TRBV6-5
length: 15
D: TRBD1
J: TRBJ1-1